The clone carrying this T cell receptor (beta chain) was detected a few times. This sample is part of a study of tumor-infiltrating lymphocytes in primary liver carcinoma. Across the whole study: The study enrolled male and female patients aged 30 to 69 years. Samples produced roughly 3.5 to 7.5 million productive TCRbeta reads, comparable across tissue types.

The investigators made TCR beta cDNA from roughly 460 ng total RNA, using a constant-region primer. Sequencing libraries for TCR beta derived from three nested multiplex PCR rounds that used slightly modified ARM-PCR. TCRdb fed the multiplex PCR reads into MiXCR, producing one record per CDR3 protein. The table shows some 120,000 distinct CDR3 sequences, with around two thirds occurring only once. Co-extraction yielded RNA and DNA from around 20-30 mg of unsorted bulk tissue. Each sampled tumor had five separate regions taken from it. Histology found more than 80% viable tumor cells per sample. The sequenced sample consisted of liver tumor tissue from sampling region 1. Subset specified: tumor region T1, superior pole. The TCR was taken from a woman aged 60-75 years with primary liver carcinoma and hepatitis B virus infection.

DNA of the CDR3: TGTGCCAGCAGCCGAGGGCGTAATCAGCCCCAGCATTTT. Translating it yields CASSRGRNQPQHF. The chain joins TRBV5-6 to TRBJ1-5, with no clear D. Germline CDR1 is SGHDT and CDR2 is YYEEEE. V lost 4 bases and J 4 bases, leaving 9 bases between the germline ends. CDR3 length equals 13 residues. Variable domain in full (rest from reference TRBV5-6 and TRBJ1-5): DAGVTQSPTHLIKTRGQQVTLRCSPKSGHDTVSWYQQALGQGPQFIFQYYEEEERQRGNFPDRFSGHQFPNYSSELNVNALLLGDSALYLCASSRGRNQPQHFGDGTRLSIL.